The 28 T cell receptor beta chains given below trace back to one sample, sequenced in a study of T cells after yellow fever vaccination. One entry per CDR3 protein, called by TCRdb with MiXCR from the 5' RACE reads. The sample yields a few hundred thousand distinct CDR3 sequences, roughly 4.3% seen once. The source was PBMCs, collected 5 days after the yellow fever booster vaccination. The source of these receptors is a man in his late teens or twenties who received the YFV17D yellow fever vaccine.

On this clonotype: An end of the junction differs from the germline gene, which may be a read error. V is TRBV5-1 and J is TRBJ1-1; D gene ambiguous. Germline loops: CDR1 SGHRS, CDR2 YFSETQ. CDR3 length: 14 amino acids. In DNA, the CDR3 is TGCGCCGGCAGCCTAGGTGGGATGAACACTGAAGCTTTCTTT. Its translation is CAGSLGGMNTEAFF.

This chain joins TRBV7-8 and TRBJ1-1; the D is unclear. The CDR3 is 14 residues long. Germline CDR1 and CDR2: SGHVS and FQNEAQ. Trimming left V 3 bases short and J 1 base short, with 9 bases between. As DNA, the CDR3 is TGTGCCAGCAGCTTTCGTAGTCGGAACACTGAAGCTTTCTTT. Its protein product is CASSFRSRNTEAFF.

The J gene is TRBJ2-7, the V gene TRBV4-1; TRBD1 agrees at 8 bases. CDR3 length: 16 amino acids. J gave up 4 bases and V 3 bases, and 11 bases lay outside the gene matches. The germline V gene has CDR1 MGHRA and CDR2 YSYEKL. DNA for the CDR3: TGCGCCAGCAGCCACCTACCCGGGACAGGCGGGTACGAGCAGTACTTC. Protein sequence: CASSHLPGTGGYEQYF.

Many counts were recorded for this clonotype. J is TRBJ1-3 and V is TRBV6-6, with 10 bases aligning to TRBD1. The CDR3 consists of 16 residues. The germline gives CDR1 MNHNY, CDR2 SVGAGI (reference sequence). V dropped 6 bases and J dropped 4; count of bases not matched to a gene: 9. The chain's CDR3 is CASRNRDRGSGNTIYF. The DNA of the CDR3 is TGTGCCAGCAGAAACCGGGACAGGGGATCCGGAAACACCATATATTTT.

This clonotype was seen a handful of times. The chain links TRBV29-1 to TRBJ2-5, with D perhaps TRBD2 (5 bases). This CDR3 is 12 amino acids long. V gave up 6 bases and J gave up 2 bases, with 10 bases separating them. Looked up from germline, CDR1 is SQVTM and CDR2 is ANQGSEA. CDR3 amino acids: CSVSRDQETQYF. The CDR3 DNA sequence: TGCAGCGTCTCCCGGGATCAAGAGACCCAGTACTTC.

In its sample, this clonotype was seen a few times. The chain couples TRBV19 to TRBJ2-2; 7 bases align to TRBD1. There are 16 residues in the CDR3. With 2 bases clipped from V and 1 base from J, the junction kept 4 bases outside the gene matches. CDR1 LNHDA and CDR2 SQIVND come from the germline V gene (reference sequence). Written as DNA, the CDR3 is TGTGCCAGTAGTATAACAGGGGCGATGAACACCGGGGAGCTGTTTTTT. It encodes CASSITGAMNTGELFF.

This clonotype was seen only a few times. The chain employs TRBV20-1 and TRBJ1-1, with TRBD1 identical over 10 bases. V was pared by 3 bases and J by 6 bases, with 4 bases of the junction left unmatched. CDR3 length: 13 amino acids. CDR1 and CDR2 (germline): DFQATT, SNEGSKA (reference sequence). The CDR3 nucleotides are TGCAGTGCTAGTCCCGGGACAGGGGCTGAAGCTTTCTTT. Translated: CSASPGTGAEAFF.

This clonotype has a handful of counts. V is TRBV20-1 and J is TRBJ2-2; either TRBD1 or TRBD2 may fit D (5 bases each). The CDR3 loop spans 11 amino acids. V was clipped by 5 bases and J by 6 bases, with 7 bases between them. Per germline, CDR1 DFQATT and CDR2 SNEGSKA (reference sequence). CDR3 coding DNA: TGCAGTGCTGAGGGGCCCGGGGAGCTGTTTTTT. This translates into CSAEGPGELFF.

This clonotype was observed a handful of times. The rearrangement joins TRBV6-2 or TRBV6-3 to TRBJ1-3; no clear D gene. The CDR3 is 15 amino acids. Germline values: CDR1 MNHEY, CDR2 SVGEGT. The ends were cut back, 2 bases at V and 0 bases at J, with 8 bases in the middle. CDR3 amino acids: CASSYDGYSGNTIYF. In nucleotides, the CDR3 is TGTGCCAGCAGTTACGACGGATACTCTGGAAACACCATATATTTT.

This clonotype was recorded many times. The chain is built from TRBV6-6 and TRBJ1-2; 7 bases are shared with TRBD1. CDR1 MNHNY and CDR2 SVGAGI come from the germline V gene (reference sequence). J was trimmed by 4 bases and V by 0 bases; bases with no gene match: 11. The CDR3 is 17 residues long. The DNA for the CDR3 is TGTGCCAGCAGTTACTCCACCGGGACAGCGGAGGGCTATGGCTACACCTTC. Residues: CASSYSTGTAEGYGYTF.

The chain's CDR3 is CASSVTGTNYGYTF. Written as DNA, the CDR3 is TGTGCCAGCAGTGTAACCGGGACAAACTATGGCTACACCTTC. The chain has TRBV9 and TRBJ1-2; a possible D gene is TRBD1 (6 bases). The germline CDR1 and CDR2 sequences are SGDLS and YYNGEE. This CDR3 has 14 amino acids. V was trimmed by 5 bases and J by 2 bases, leaving 13 bases between them.

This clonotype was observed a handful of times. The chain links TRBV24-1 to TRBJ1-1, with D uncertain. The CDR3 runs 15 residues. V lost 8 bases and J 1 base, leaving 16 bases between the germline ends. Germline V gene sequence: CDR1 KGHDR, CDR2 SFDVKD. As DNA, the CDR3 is TGTGCCACCACTGTATTGGGCAGATCGAACACTGAAGCTTTCTTT. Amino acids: CATTVLGRSNTEAFF.

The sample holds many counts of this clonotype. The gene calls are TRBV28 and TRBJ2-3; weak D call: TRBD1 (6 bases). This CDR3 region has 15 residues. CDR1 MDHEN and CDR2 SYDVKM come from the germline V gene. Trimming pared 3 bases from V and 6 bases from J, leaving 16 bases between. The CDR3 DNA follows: TGTGCCAGCAGTTTTGGGGGCCCGAGAGTGGATACGCAGTATTTT. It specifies CASSFGGPRVDTQYF.

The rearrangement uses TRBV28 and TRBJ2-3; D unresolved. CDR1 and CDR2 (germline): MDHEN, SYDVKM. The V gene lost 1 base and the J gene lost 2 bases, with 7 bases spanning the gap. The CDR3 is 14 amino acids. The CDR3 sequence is CASSLYTYTDTQYF. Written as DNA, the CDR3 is TGTGCCAGCAGTTTATATACCTACACAGATACGCAGTATTTT. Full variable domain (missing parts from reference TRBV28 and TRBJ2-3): DVKVTQSSRYLVKRTGEKVFLECVQDMDHENMFWYRQDPGLGLRLIYFSYDVKMKEKGDIPEGYSVSREKKERFSLILESASTNQTSMYLCASSLYTYTDTQYFGPGTRLTVL.

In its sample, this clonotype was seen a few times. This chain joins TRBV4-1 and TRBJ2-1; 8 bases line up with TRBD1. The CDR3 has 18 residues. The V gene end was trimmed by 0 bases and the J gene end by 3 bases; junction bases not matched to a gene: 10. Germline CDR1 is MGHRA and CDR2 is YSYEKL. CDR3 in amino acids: CASSQDPYGQGNYNEQFF. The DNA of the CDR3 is TGCGCCAGCAGCCAAGATCCCTATGGACAGGGAAACTACAATGAGCAGTTCTTC.

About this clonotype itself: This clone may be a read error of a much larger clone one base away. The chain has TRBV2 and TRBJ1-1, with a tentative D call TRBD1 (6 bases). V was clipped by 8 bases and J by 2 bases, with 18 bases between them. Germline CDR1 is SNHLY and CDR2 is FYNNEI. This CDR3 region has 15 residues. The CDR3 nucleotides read TGTGCCAGCGGCCATTATGGACAGACTAACACTGAAGCTTTCTTT. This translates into CASGHYGQTNTEAFF.

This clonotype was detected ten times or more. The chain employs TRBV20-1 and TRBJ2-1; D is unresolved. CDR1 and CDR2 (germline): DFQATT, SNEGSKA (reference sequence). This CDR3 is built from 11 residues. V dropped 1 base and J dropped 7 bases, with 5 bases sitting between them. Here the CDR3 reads CSARGGNEQFF. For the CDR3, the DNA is TGCAGTGCTAGAGGTGGAAATGAGCAGTTCTTC.

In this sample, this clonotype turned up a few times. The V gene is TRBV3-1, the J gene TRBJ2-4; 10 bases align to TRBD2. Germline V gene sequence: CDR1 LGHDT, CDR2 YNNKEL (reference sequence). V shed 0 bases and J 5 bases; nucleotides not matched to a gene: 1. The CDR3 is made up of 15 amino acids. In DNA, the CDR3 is TGTGCCAGCAGCCAAGATAGCGGGGGGCAAAACATTCAGTACTTC. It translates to CASSQDSGGQNIQYF.

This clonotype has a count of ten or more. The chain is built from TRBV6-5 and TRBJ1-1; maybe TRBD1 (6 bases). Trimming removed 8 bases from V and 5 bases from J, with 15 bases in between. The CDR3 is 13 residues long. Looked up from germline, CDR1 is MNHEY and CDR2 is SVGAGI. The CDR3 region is CASQEGQGTEAFF. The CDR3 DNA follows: TGTGCCAGCCAAGAGGGTCAGGGGACTGAAGCTTTCTTT.

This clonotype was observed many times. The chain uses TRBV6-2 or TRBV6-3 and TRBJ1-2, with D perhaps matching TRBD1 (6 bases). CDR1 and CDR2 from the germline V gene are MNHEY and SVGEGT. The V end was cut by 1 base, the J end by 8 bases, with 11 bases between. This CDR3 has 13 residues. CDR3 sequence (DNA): TGTGCCAGCAGTTACTGGCAGGGGCAAGGCTACACCTTC. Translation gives CASSYWQGQGYTF.

The CDR3 coding sequence is TGTGCCAGCAGCCAAGGCAGAGTTAACACTGAAGCTTTCTTT. Its translation: CASSQGRVNTEAFF. V gene TRBV3-1 combines with J gene TRBJ1-1; D not resolved. The CDR3 spans 14 residues. V lost 1 base and J 2 bases, leaving 8 bases between the germline ends. CDR1 is LGHDT and CDR2 is YNNKEL in the germline V gene (reference sequence).

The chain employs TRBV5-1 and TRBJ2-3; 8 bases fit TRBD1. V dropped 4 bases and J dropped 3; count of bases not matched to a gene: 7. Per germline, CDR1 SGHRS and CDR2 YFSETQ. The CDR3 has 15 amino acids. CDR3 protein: CASSRPGTGTDTQYF. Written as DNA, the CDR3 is TGCGCCAGCAGCCGACCCGGGACAGGTACAGATACGCAGTATTTT.

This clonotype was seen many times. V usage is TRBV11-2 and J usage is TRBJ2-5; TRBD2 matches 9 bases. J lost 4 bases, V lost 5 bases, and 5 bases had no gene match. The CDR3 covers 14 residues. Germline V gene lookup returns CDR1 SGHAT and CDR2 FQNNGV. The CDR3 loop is CASSASSGVETQYF. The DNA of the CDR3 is TGTGCCAGCAGCGCTTCTAGCGGGGTAGAGACCCAGTACTTC.

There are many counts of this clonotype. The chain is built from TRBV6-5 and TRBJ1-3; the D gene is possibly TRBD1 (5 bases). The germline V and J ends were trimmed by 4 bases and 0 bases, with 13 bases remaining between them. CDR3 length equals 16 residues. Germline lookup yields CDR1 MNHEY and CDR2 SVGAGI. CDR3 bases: TGTGCCAGCAGTTCGGGGGACGGGCACTCTGGAAACACCATATATTTT. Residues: CASSSGDGHSGNTIYF.

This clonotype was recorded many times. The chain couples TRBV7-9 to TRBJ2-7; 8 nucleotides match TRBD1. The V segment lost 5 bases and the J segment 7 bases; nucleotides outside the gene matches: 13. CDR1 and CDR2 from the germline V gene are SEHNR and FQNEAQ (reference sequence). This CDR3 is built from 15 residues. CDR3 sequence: CASSTPRGRNGEQYF. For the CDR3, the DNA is TGTGCCAGCAGCACCCCCAGGGGGCGAAATGGTGAGCAGTACTTC.

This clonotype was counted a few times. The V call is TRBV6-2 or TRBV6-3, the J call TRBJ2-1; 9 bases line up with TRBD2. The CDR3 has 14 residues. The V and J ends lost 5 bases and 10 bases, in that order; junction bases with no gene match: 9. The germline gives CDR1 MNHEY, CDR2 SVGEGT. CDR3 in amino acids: CASSGGGGWGEQFF. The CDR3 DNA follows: TGTGCCAGCAGTGGCGGGGGGGGATGGGGCGAGCAGTTCTTC.

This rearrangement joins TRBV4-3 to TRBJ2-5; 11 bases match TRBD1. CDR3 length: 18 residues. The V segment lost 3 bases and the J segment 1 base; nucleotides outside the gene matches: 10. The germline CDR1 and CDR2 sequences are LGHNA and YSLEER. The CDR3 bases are TGCGCCAGCAGCCAGAAAATCGGACAGGGGGCATTCCAAGAGACCCAGTACTTC. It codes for CASSQKIGQGAFQETQYF.

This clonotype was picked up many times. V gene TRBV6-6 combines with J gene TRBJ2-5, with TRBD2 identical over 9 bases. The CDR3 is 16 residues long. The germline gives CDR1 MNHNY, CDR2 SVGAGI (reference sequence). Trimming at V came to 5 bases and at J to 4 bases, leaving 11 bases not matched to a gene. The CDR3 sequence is CASSPPPGLALETQYF. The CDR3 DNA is TGTGCCAGCAGTCCGCCCCCGGGACTAGCTCTAGAGACCCAGTACTTC.